The 8 T cell receptor beta chains in this list originate from one sample, sequenced in a study of blood T cell repertoires in COVID-19. TCRdb keeps only in-frame clones here, not all; method: immunoSEQ multiplex PCR. The sample contains 200,000 to 300,000 clones, roughly 90% of which appear only once. The source material was PBMCs or T cells enriched from blood (not recorded which). Receptors were obtained from a man between 40 and 49 years old who had recovered from COVID-19.

This clone was observed a single time. The gene calls are TRBV11-2 and TRBJ2-5; 9 bases align to TRBD1. Looked up from germline, CDR1 is SGHAT and CDR2 is FQNNGV. The V gene end was trimmed by 6 bases and the J gene end by 5 bases; junction bases not matched to a gene: 10. This CDR3 region has 15 residues. The CDR3 is CASRPPGQGQETQYF. The CDR3 DNA is TGTGCCAGCAGACCACCGGGACAGGGACAGGAGACCCAGTACTTC.

The V gene is TRBV19, the J gene TRBJ1-2, with no clear D. Germline V lookup: CDR1 LNHDA, CDR2 SQIVND (reference sequence). This CDR3 is 16 amino acids long. Trimming removed 3 bases from V and 2 bases from J, with 16 bases in between. The CDR3 DNA reads as TGTGCCAGTAGTATGCGGGGTACCCGGGAAAACTATGGCTACACCTTC. This codes for CASSMRGTRENYGYTF.

This chain joins TRBV5-6 and TRBJ2-2; a possible D gene is TRBD2 (5 bases). CDR1 and CDR2 (germline): SGHDT, YYEEEE. The CDR3 has 15 residues. Trimming left V 0 bases short and J 6 bases short, with 12 bases between. This chain's CDR3 is CASSLGDGGAGELFF. CDR3 DNA: TGTGCCAGCAGCTTGGGGGATGGAGGCGCCGGGGAGCTGTTTTTT.

V usage is TRBV5-4 and J usage is TRBJ1-1; maybe TRBD1 (6 bases). Germline lookup yields CDR1 SGHNT and CDR2 YYREEE (reference sequence). V lost 3 bases, J lost 8 bases, and 11 bases lay in between. This CDR3 has 12 amino acids. DNA for the CDR3: TGTGCCAGCAGCTCCCGGGACAAAGAAGCTTTCTTT. Encoded protein: CASSSRDKEAFF. Full variable domain (outside the CDR3, taken from reference TRBV5-4 and TRBJ1-1): ETGVTQSPTHLIKTRGQQVTLRCSSQSGHNTVSWYQQALGQGPQFIFQYYREEENGRGNFPPRFSGLQFPNYSSELNVNALELDDSALYLCASSSRDKEAFFGQGTRLTVV.

In the case of this clone: Other DNA sequences from this sample encode an identical CDR3 as well. The chain uses TRBV5-1 and TRBJ2-3; the D gene is possibly TRBD2 (6 bases). V was pared by 0 bases and J by 1 base, with 6 bases between. Germline V gives CDR1 SGHRS, CDR2 YFSETQ. This CDR3 has 14 residues. CDR3 loop: CASSLAGGTDTQYF. CDR3 nucleotide sequence: TGCGCCAGCAGCTTGGCGGGGGGCACAGATACGCAGTATTTT. Complete variable domain (other parts from reference TRBV5-1 and TRBJ2-3): KAGVTQTPRYLIKTRGQQVTLSCSPISGHRSVSWYQQTPGQGLQFLFEYFSETQRNKGNFPGRFSGRQFSNSRSEMNVSTLELGDSALYLCASSLAGGTDTQYFGPGTRLTVL.

The chain carries TRBV19 and TRBJ1-5; 10 bases match TRBD1. The CDR3 extends over 17 amino acids. Losses at the gene ends were 8 bases for V and 6 bases for J; bases not matched to a gene: 16. Germline-derived CDR1 and CDR2 are LNHDA and SQIVND (reference sequence). The CDR3 region is CASGRGTGVLFGQPQHF. In nucleotides, the CDR3 is TGTGCCAGTGGCCGCGGGACAGGGGTGTTGTTTGGTCAGCCCCAGCATTTT.

This chain uses TRBV7-2 with TRBJ2-1; possible D gene TRBD1, 6 bases. V dropped 5 bases and J dropped 4 bases, with 9 bases sitting between them. CDR3 size: 13 residues. Germline V CDR1 and CDR2: SGHTA, FQGNSA. The CDR3 DNA follows: TGTGCCAGCAGCCCGGACAGTTACAATGAGCAGTTCTTC. Protein sequence: CASSPDSYNEQFF.

V and J are TRBV7-9 and TRBJ2-1; TRBD1 matches 7 bases. The trim removed 1 base at V and 6 bases at J, leaving 3 bases unmatched. Looked up from germline, CDR1 is SEHNR and CDR2 is FQNEAQ (reference sequence). The CDR3 runs to 14 residues. The CDR3 sequence is CASSLVGQINEQFF. In DNA, the CDR3 is TGTGCCAGCAGCTTAGTGGGACAGATCAATGAGCAGTTCTTC.